The source of this TCR beta chain is a study of cytomegalovirus exposure and HLA in healthy donors. The study, taken as a whole, reports: Most TCR sequences were uncommon, yet certain public TCRs appeared in many donors. Specific recognition of CMV antigens was confirmed in vitro for a few chains (all CMV-associated). The TCR clusters that emerged in the first cohort tended, a later analysis found, to co-occur in the 120 or so validation repertoires.

Some clones are missing from TCRdb's copy, which holds only in-frame ones; the method was immunoSEQ multiplex PCR. The table has under 200,000 clones, more than 80% seen once. The donors belonged to the roughly 110-subject validation cohort, separate from the roughly 650-subject first cohort. Of note for this clone: Its antigen remains unidentified.

The V and J ends lost 3 bases and 0 bases respectively, with 9 bases between them. Germline lookup yields CDR1 SGDLS and CDR2 YYNGEE. CDR3 length equals 15 residues. The sequence was collected from a woman aged 18-29 years in good health and CMV-seropositive. Material for sequencing was PBMCs. The chain recombines TRBV9 with TRBJ2-2; D possibly corresponds to TRBD2 (5 bases). CDR3 DNA: TGTGCCAGCAGCGGGGCACTAGCGAACACCGGGGAGCTGTTTTTT. This gives the protein CASSGALANTGELFF.